Listed here are 9 T cell receptor beta chains from one sample, sequenced in a study of CD4+ T cells in melanoma. TCRdb's copy holds only in-frame clones and misses some; the assay was immunoSEQ multiplex PCR. The table lists over 100,000 clones, around 92% of them singletons. The sample comprised peripheral blood. These receptors were obtained from a human donor with melanoma.

The genes are TRBV5-4 and TRBJ1-2; 9 positions agree with TRBD1. This CDR3 is 14 amino acids long. Germline trimming cut 3 bases from V and 2 bases from J; bases unmatched to any gene: 2. Germline V CDR1 and CDR2: SGHNT, YYREEE (reference sequence). In DNA, the CDR3 is TGTGCCAGCAGCTGGGACAGGGTCAACTATGGCTACACCTTC. It is translated as CASSWDRVNYGYTF.

The chain links TRBV15 to TRBJ2-1; maybe TRBD2 (6 bases). V was trimmed by 3 bases and J by 9 bases, leaving 15 bases between them. Germline loops: CDR1 LNHNV, CDR2 YYDKDF (reference sequence). CDR3 length: 14 residues. The CDR3 sequence: CATSSGRETFEQFF. The CDR3, as DNA: TGTGCCACCAGCAGCGGACGGGAGACCTTTGAGCAGTTCTTC.

The V and J genes are TRBV5-5 and TRBJ2-2; 11 bases are a match to TRBD2. The trim removed 5 bases at V and 6 bases at J, leaving 6 bases unmatched. Germline CDR1 reads SGHKS; CDR2 reads YYEKEE (reference sequence). The CDR3 runs to 15 residues. CDR3 amino acids: CASRSGTSGSGELFF. In DNA form, the CDR3 reads TGTGCCAGCAGATCCGGGACTAGCGGCTCCGGGGAGCTGTTTTTT.

This clone was counted a single time. The chain is built from TRBV4-3 and TRBJ2-7, with D perhaps TRBD1 (5 bases). The CDR3 loop spans 15 amino acids. CDR1 is LGHNA and CDR2 is YSLEER in the germline V gene. Trimming shortened V by 1 base and J by 4 bases, and 14 bases separated the two germline ends. The CDR3 loop is CASSQAGPASYEQYF. CDR3 nucleotide sequence: TGCGCCAGCAGCCAAGCAGGGCCCGCTAGTTACGAGCAGTACTTC.

The chain employs TRBV28 and TRBJ1-2; maybe TRBD1 (6 bases). The CDR3 is 16 residues long. Germline lookup yields CDR1 MDHEN and CDR2 SYDVKM. Trimming took 2 bases from V and 5 from J, leaving 18 bases between them. The chain's CDR3 is CASSLTGRDMGYGYTF. The CDR3 DNA reads TGTGCCAGCAGTTTAACTGGCCGGGACATGGGTTATGGCTACACCTTC.

V and J are TRBV5-1 and TRBJ2-7; D remains unclear. CDR3 size: 13 residues. V was pared by 2 bases and J by 4 bases, with 10 bases between. Germline V gene lookup returns CDR1 SGHRS and CDR2 YFSETQ. The CDR3 loop is CASSLSDGYEQYF. In DNA form, the CDR3 reads TGCGCCAGCAGCTTATCCGACGGTTACGAGCAGTACTTC.

The chain couples TRBV2 to TRBJ2-4; no firm D call. The germline V gene encodes CDR1 SNHLY and CDR2 FYNNEI. Deletions cut 2 bases from V and 3 bases from J, with 14 bases between. The CDR3 loop spans 16 amino acids. Written as DNA, the CDR3 is TGTGCCAGCAGTGAACCGGGTTTGGTAGTCAAAAACATTCAGTACTTC. This codes for CASSEPGLVVKNIQYF.

This clone was seen more than once but under ten times. The chain joins TRBV19 to TRBJ1-2; tentatively, D is TRBD1 (6 bases). With 5 bases removed from V and 0 bases from J, the gap between germline ends came to 10 bases. The CDR3 extends over 14 amino acids. Germline assignment: CDR1 LNHDA and CDR2 SQIVND (reference sequence). The CDR3 nucleotides read TGTGCCAGTAGTCAGGGGATAACTAACTATGGCTACACCTTC. Its protein is CASSQGITNYGYTF. The variable domain in full, completed from reference TRBV19 and TRBJ1-2, reads DGGITQSPKYLFRKEGQNVTLSCEQNLNHDAMYWYRQDPGQGLRLIYYSQIVNDFQKGDIAEGYSVSREKKESFPLTVTSAQKNPTAFYLCASSQGITNYGYTFGSGTRLTVV.

The chain links TRBV11-2 to TRBJ1-3; D might be TRBD1 (5 bases). The V and J ends lost 5 bases and 2 bases respectively, with 16 bases between them. CDR3 length: 16 amino acids. In germline, CDR1 is SGHAT, CDR2 FQNNGV. This chain's CDR3 is CASSMFQGLTGNTIYF. The CDR3 DNA sequence: TGTGCCAGCAGCATGTTCCAGGGTTTGACTGGAAACACCATATATTTT.